This entry features one T cell receptor beta chain sequence. This clonotype was seen a few times. The antigen it binds to is not known. Base qualities are not provided; no much larger clone lies one nucleotide away. To prepare the library, 5' RACE was applied. The sequencing machine was an Illumina HiSeq 2000. Template switching added a universal primer binding site, and the final cDNA carried a unique molecular identifier that allowed TCR cDNA molecules to be counted accurately. Specific primers in the conserved constant-segment region were used to synthesize first-strand cDNA for the TCR alpha and beta chains. Each cDNA library was double barcoded, with a SMART-Mk sample barcode plus Illumina barcodes, to control for contamination. TruSeq adapter sequences along with Illumina sample barcodes were introduced in two successive PCR steps. Sequencing of the TCR alpha and beta cDNA libraries was done on the Illumina HiSeq platform using custom primers. The authors' pipeline ran thus. Unique molecular identifiers were extracted from raw reads with MiGEC, and CDR3 positions were determined with MiXCR. Recombination models were inferred per individual with the repgenHMM and IGoR tools using an EM algorithm. Shared clonotype analysis was performed with the tcR package in R, normalizing sharing by the product of cloneset sizes. To study raw recombination without the effects of thymic and clonal selection, out-of-frame nonproductive sequences were analyzed. In-frame beta chains were kept once TCRdb had trimmed the public reads at Q25 with fastp and called clones with MiXCR. CDR3 protein sequences are deduplicated, and each keeps its most common genes and DNA. These V and J calls derive from TCRdb rather than the authors' analysis. The sample records 460,000 or so distinct CDR3 sequences, 14% of which are singletons. The ten largest account for approximately 0.52% of the sample.

Every donor was a healthy Caucasian. The twin cohort comprised three pairs of female monozygotic twins, all aged roughly 18 to 29 years. Positive isolation kits from Invitrogen were used to isolate CD4+ and CD8+ T cell populations. The data were taken from a study of identical twins (dated by TCRdb to 2016 to 2017). Study-level background: TCR alpha and beta repertoires from monozygotic twins, unrelated adults of various ages and cord blood were deep-sequenced to test whether fetal clonotypes persist. To rule out contamination, replicate twin experiments were performed at different times with different library preparation protocols. Study-level results and caveats: Because the same donors could not be followed over many years, the conclusions depended on cross-sectional statistical analysis. Fewer insertions were carried by abundant cord blood beta clonotypes, a similar but weaker trend appeared in young adult naive repertoires, and no such trend appeared in memory repertoires. Compared with coincidental sharing between unrelated individuals, an excess of low generation-probability sequences was observed among out-of-frame TCR alpha sequences shared between twins. Recombination models systematically underestimated out-of-frame TCR alpha sharing in monozygotic twins but agreed with sharing between unrelated individuals. Zero-insertion analyses could be partly confounded by invariant T cells such as MAIT and iNKT, though diverse VJ usage argued against such confounding for most clonotypes. Excess twin sharing in beta out-of-frame sequences was weaker because fewer shared sequences lowered the signal-to-noise ratio.

The same sample was also used in a study of yellow fever vaccine responses in identical twins. Looking at the second paper: According to the authors, in identical twins the way T cells responded to vaccination appeared partly convergent and partly personalized. Focusing on identical twins, the study followed the T cell clones that responded to the vaccine, and did so with precision.

This clonotype was sampled from a woman aged 18-30 years in good health. The sequenced sample was CD4+ T cells sorted from blood.

The nucleotide sequence is given as TGCGCCAGCAGCCAAGATGAGACCCTGAGACCAGATACGCAGTATTTT. This is translated as CASSQDETLRPDTQYF. Recombination joined TRBV4-1 with TRBJ2-3; confidence is insufficient to name the D gene. At the junction V is shortened by 0 bases and J by 4 bases, with 14 bases in between. There are 16 amino acids in the CDR3, from cysteine to phenylalanine inclusive. The retained sequence is limited to the CDR3, 48 bases, with the frame set at the first base. The germline V gene provides CDR1 MGHRA and CDR2 YSYEKL.